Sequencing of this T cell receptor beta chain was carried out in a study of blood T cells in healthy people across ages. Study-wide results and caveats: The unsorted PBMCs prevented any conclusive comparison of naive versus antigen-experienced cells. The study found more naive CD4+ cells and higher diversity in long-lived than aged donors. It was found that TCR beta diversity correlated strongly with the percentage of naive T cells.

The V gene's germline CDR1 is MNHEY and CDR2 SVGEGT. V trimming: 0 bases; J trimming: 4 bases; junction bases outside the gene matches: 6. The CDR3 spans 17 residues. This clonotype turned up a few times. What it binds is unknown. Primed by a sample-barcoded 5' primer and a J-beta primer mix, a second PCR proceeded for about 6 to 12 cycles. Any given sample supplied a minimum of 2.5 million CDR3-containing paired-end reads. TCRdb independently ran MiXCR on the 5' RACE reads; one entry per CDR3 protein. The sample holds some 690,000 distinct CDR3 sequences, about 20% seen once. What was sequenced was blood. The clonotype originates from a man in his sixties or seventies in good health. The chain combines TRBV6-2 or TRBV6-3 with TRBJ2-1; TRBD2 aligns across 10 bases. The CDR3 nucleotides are TGTGCCAGCAGTTACTCGAGCGGGGGGGCTCCGTACAATGAGCAGTTCTTC. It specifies CASSYSSGGAPYNEQFF.